One and the same sample provided the 5 T cell receptor beta chains below, sequenced in a study of OX40 agonist ivuxolimab in advanced cancers. Clones were sequenced by immunoSEQ multiplex PCR, and TCRdb holds only the in-frame ones, with some missing. The repertoire holds roughly 65,000 clones, with around four fifths as singletons. Here the sequenced sample was CD4+ or CD8+ T cells sorted from blood, taken in a trial of the OX40 agonist ivuxolimab. The receptors were sampled from an adult with an advanced solid tumor such as melanoma, head and neck, liver or kidney cancer.

V and J are TRBV30 and TRBJ1-1, with D perhaps TRBD1 (5 bases). Germline CDR1 reads GTSNPN; CDR2 reads SVGIG (reference sequence). The CDR3 length is 16 residues. Between the trimmed V and J ends, which lost 0 bases and 0 bases, there was a span of 14 bases. The CDR3 loop is CAWSVLGRGMNTEAFF. Written as DNA, the CDR3 is TGTGCCTGGAGTGTACTCGGAAGGGGCATGAACACTGAAGCTTTCTTT.

V gene TRBV2 combines with J gene TRBJ1-6; maybe TRBD1 (5 bases). The CDR3 covers 14 residues. Germline CDR1 and CDR2: SNHLY and FYNNEI. Trimming removed 5 bases at V and 8 bases at J, with 13 bases between. The CDR3 region is CASSQKGDDSPLHF. The CDR3 region has the DNA TGTGCCAGCAGTCAAAAAGGGGATGATTCACCCCTCCACTTT.

The chain joins TRBV7-8 to TRBJ2-6, with D perhaps matching TRBD1 or TRBD2 (6 bases each). This CDR3 is built from 16 residues. Germline CDR1 SGHVS, CDR2 FQNEAQ. V lost 5 bases to trimming and J lost 2 bases, with 13 bases between them. The CDR3 spells CASSRPGAAGANVLTF. DNA of the CDR3: TGTGCCAGCAGCCGGCCGGGGGCAGCTGGGGCCAACGTCCTGACTTTC.

The V gene is TRBV29-1, the J gene TRBJ2-3, with D perhaps being TRBD1 or TRBD2 (5 bases each). The V end was cut by 7 bases, the J end by 2 bases, with 19 bases between. Germline V gene data show CDR1 as SQVTM and CDR2 as ANQGSEA. CDR3 length: 15 residues. The CDR3 region has the DNA TGCAGCGCCAACCTCCGGGACCGATACACAGATACGCAGTATTTT. It yields the protein CSANLRDRYTDTQYF.

The J gene is TRBJ2-7, the V gene TRBV12-5, with 8 bases identical to TRBD1. With 0 bases clipped from V and 0 bases from J, the junction kept 13 bases outside the gene matches. This CDR3 is built from 19 residues. Germline lookup yields CDR1 LGHNT and CDR2 FRNRAP. CDR3 region: CASGLVLGDRFLRSYEQYF. The DNA of the CDR3 is TGTGCTAGTGGTTTGGTACTGGGGGACAGGTTCCTCCGCTCCTACGAGCAGTACTTC. Full variable domain (outside the CDR3, taken from reference TRBV12-5 and TRBJ2-7): DARVTQTPRHKVTEMGQEVTMRCQPILGHNTVFWYRQTMMQGLELLAYFRNRAPLDDSGMPKDRFSAEMPDATLATLKIQPSEPRDSAVYFCASGLVLGDRFLRSYEQYFGPGTRLTVT.